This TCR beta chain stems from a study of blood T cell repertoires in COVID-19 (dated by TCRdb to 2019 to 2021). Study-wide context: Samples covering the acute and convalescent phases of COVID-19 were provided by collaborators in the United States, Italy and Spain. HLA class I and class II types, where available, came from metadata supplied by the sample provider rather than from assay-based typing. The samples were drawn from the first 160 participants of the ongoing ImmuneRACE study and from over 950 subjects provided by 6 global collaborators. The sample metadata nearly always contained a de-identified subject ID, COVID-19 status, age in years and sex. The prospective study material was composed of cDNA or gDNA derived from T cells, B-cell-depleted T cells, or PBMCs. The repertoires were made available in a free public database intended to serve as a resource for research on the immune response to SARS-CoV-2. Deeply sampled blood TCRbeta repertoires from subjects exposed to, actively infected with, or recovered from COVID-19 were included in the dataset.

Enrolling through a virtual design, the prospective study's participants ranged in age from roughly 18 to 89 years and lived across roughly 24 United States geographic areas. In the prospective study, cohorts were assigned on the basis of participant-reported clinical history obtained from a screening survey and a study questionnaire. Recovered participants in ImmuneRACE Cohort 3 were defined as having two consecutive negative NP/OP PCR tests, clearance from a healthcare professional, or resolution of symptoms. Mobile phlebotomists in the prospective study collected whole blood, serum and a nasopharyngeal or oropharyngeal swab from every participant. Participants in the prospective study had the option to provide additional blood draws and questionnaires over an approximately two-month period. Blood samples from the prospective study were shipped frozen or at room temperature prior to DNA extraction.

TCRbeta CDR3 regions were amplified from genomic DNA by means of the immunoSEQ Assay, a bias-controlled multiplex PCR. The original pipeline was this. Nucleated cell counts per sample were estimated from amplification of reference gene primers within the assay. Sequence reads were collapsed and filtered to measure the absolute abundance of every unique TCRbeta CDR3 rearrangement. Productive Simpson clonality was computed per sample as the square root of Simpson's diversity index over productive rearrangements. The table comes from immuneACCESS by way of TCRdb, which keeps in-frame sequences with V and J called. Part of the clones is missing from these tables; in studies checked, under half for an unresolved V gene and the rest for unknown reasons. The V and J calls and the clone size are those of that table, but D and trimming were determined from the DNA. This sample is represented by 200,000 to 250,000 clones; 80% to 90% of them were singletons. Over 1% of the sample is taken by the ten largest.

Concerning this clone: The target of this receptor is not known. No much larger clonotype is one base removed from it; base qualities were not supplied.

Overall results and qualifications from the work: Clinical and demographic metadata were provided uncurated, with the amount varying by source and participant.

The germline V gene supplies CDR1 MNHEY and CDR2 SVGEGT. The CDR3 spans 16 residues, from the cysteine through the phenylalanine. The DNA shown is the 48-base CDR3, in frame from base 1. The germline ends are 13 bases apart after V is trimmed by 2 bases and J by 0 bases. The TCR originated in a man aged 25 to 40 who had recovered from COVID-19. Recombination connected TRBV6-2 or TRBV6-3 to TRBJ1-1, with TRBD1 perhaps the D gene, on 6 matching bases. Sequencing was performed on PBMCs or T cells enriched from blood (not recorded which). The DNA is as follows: TGTGCCAGCAGTTACGGGCCGAGGACAGTGAACACTGAAGCTTTCTTT. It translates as CASSYGPRTVNTEAFF.